One and the same sample provided the 30 T cell receptor beta chains below, sequenced in a study of T cell repertoires in cytomegalovirus infection (dated by TCRdb to about 2019). Instrument used: Illumina HiSeq 1500. TCRdb reworked the public reads: Q25 trimming with fastp, MiXCR clone assembly, productive beta chains retained. Rows matching on CDR3 protein sequence are summarized as one entry with the most common DNA and genes. For this sample there are 450,000 to 550,000 distinct CDR3 sequences; 15% to 20% appear just once. The top ten hold 20% to 30% of the sample. Source material: CD8+ T cells from PBMCs. Receptors originate from a human donor in good health (CMV status not recorded). Some clones in this sample may be carry-over from other donors' samples.

In its sample, this clonotype was seen many times. V and J are TRBV7-9 and TRBJ2-7, with 11 nucleotides matching TRBD2. The ends lost 3 bases at V and 4 bases at J; junction bases unmatched: 8. Germline V gives CDR1 SEHNR, CDR2 FQNEAQ (reference sequence). The CDR3 is 16 amino acids. The CDR3 DNA reads as TGTGCCAGCAGCTTCGAAACTAGCGGGAGATCTTACGAGCAGTACTTC. Translating gives CASSFETSGRSYEQYF.

The chain links TRBV9 to TRBJ1-1; D uncertain. This CDR3 has 13 amino acids. Per germline, CDR1 SGDLS and CDR2 YYNGEE. Trimming left V 3 bases short and J 1 base short, with 7 bases between. In DNA, the CDR3 is TGTGCCAGCAGCGCTGCAGCGAACACTGAAGCTTTCTTT. Its translation: CASSAAANTEAFF.

Concerning this clonotype: The DNA is left out, because the CDR3 cannot be placed on it with certainty; the CDR3 is given as TCRdb lists it. The rearrangement uses TRBV9 and TRBJ2-1; the table's D call TRBD1 went unverified against the DNA. The CDR3 is 14 amino acids long, termini counted. CDR1 is SGDLS, CDR2 YYNGEE, per germline. The CDR3 reads CASSVVGPGDEQFF.

Many counts were recorded for this clonotype. V is TRBV4-1 and J is TRBJ1-1, with TRBD1 identical over 10 bases. This CDR3 is built from 19 residues. V trimming: 4 bases; J trimming: 1 base; junction bases outside the gene matches: 15. Germline CDR1 is MGHRA and CDR2 is YSYEKL. CDR3 sequence reads: CASSRQIVGQGSRNTEAFF. In nucleotides, the CDR3 is TGCGCCAGCAGCCGCCAAATCGTGGGACAGGGGAGTAGGAACACTGAAGCTTTCTTT.

This clonotype was counted only a few times. The V call is TRBV11-2, the J call TRBJ1-2, with D maybe TRBD1 (6 bases). The CDR3 is 14 residues long. Trimming shortened V by 2 bases and J by 8 bases, and 15 bases separated the two germline ends. Germline V gene lookup returns CDR1 SGHAT and CDR2 FQNNGV. The CDR3 region is CASSLNHGQNGYTF. For the CDR3, the DNA is TGTGCCAGCAGCTTAAATCACGGACAGAACGGCTACACCTTC.

This sequence joins TRBV27 and TRBJ2-7, with D perhaps TRBD2 (6 bases). The CDR3 has 15 residues. V lost 5 bases to trimming and J lost 3 bases, with 17 bases between them. In germline, CDR1 is MNHEY, CDR2 SMNVEV (reference sequence). CDR3: CASSPDGGGNYEQYF. CDR3 sequence (DNA): TGTGCCAGCAGTCCTGATGGTGGCGGGAACTACGAGCAGTACTTC.

Notes on this clonotype: As the CDR3 is not closed by the conserved phenylalanine or tryptophan, this likely results from a read error. The chain employs TRBV9 and TRBJ2-5; tentatively, D is TRBD1 or TRBD2 (5 bases each). Trimming left V 7 bases short and J 3 bases short, with 22 bases between. CDR1 SGDLS and CDR2 YYNGEE come from the germline V gene. This CDR3 has 16 residues. CDR3 in amino acids: CASRHGATRRKETQYL. As DNA, the CDR3 is TGTGCCAGCCGCCACGGGGCAACTCGGAGAAAAGAGACCCAGTACTTA.

This clonotype occurred many times. The chain couples TRBV12-3 or TRBV12-4 to TRBJ2-3; 9 positions agree with TRBD1. The CDR3 has 14 residues. Germline trimming cut 4 bases from V and 5 bases from J; bases unmatched to any gene: 4. The CDR3 DNA is TGTGCCAGCAGTTCCGGGACAGGGCAAGATACGCAGTATTTT. It encodes CASSSGTGQDTQYF.

This clonotype occurred many times. The V call is TRBV7-3, the J call TRBJ2-5; tentatively, D is TRBD2 (5 bases). Trimming shortened V by 4 bases and J by 5 bases, and 14 bases separated the two germline ends. The CDR3 contains 14 residues. The germline V gene has CDR1 SGHTA and CDR2 FQGTGA. The CDR3 coding sequence is TGTGCCAGCAGCTCGGGCCCCCGCGGGGAGACCCAGTACTTC. Its translation is CASSSGPRGETQYF.

The table lists this clonotype with many counts. The V gene is TRBV7-9, the J gene TRBJ1-2, with D possibly TRBD1 on 5 matching bases. Trimming removed 3 bases from V and 0 bases from J, with 8 bases in between. Looked up from germline, CDR1 is SEHNR and CDR2 is FQNEAQ (reference sequence). This CDR3 is 14 amino acids long. CDR3 in amino acids: CASSFSGTNYGYTF. The CDR3 DNA reads TGTGCCAGCAGCTTTTCAGGGACTAACTATGGCTACACCTTC.

This clonotype was counted many times. The genes are TRBV7-9 and TRBJ2-7, with TRBD1 identical over 7 bases. Trimming took 2 bases from V and 1 from J; bases not matched to a gene: 2. The CDR3 length is 14 residues. The germline CDR1 and CDR2 sequences are SEHNR and FQNEAQ (reference sequence). DNA of the CDR3: TGTGCCAGCAGCTTAAGGGACAGATCCTACGAGCAGTACTTC. This translates into CASSLRDRSYEQYF.

The chain recombines TRBV19 with TRBJ1-1; TRBD1 is a possible D gene (5 bases). In germline, CDR1 is LNHDA, CDR2 SQIVND (reference sequence). This CDR3 region has 13 residues. Trimming left V 7 bases short and J 4 bases short, with 13 bases between. The CDR3 protein is CASIGEGPTEAFF. CDR3 in DNA: TGTGCCAGTATTGGTGAGGGACCCACTGAAGCTTTCTTT.

The chain uses TRBV6-5 and TRBJ2-1; D remains unclear. Trimming took 4 bases from V and 7 from J, leaving 8 bases between them. The CDR3 runs to 12 residues. Germline V gene sequence: CDR1 MNHEY, CDR2 SVGAGI. This CDR3 reads CASSSIRNEQFF. For the CDR3, the DNA is TGTGCCAGCAGTTCTATCCGGAATGAGCAGTTCTTC.

The rearrangement links TRBV29-1 to TRBJ2-7; 8 nucleotides line up with TRBD2. Germline V gene lookup returns CDR1 SQVTM and CDR2 ANQGSEA. The CDR3 spans 12 residues. The CDR3 nucleotides read TGCAGTGGGAGGGGACTAGCCTACGAGCAGTACTTC. It specifies CSGRGLAYEQYF.

This clonotype has a handful of counts. The chain joins TRBV4-2 to TRBJ2-3, with 13 bases fitting TRBD2. The CDR3 is 16 residues long. In germline, CDR1 is LGHNA, CDR2 YNFKEQ. V trimming: 4 bases; J trimming: 4 bases; junction bases outside the gene matches: 5. In nucleotides, the CDR3 is TGTGCCAGCAGCCCACGGACTAGCGGGAGTTCAGATACGCAGTATTTT. Residues: CASSPRTSGSSDTQYF.

This clonotype was recorded at least ten times. The chain joins TRBV7-8 to TRBJ2-7; possible D gene TRBD1, 6 bases. The V end lost 1 base, the J end lost 4 bases, and 14 bases lay between the germline ends. The CDR3 covers 15 residues. Germline CDR1 reads SGHVS; CDR2 reads FQNEAQ. CDR3 coding DNA: TGTGCCAGCAGCTTAGTGGACAGTATTCTATACGAGCAGTACTTC. Its protein product is CASSLVDSILYEQYF. Full variable domain (missing parts from reference TRBV7-8 and TRBJ2-7): GAGVSQSPRYKVAKRGQDVALRCDPISGHVSLFWYQQALGQGPEFLTYFQNEAQLDKSGLPSDRFFAERPEGSVSTLKIQRTQQEDSAVYLCASSLVDSILYEQYFGPGTRLTVT.

The gene calls are TRBV27 and TRBJ2-7, with 7 bases matching TRBD2. This CDR3 contains 16 residues. Germline assignment: CDR1 MNHEY and CDR2 SMNVEV (reference sequence). The junction had 9 bases not matched to a gene; V was cut back by 3 bases and J by 1 base. CDR3 amino acids: CASSFLGGEGSYEQYF. CDR3 nucleotide sequence: TGTGCCAGCAGTTTTTTAGGCGGGGAGGGTTCCTACGAGCAGTACTTC.

This clonotype came up many times. The rearrangement uses TRBV10-1 and TRBJ2-1; TRBD2 matches at 8 bases. V gave up 4 bases and J gave up 2 bases; unmatched junction bases: 13. Germline-derived CDR1 and CDR2 are WNHNN and SYGVQD (reference sequence). The CDR3 is 18 residues long. The DNA of the CDR3 is TGCGCCAGCAGTGCCGTCCACTTAGCGGGGAATACCTACAATGAGCAGTTCTTC. It specifies CASSAVHLAGNTYNEQFF.

This clonotype was observed a few times. The gene calls are TRBV5-1 and TRBJ1-2, with D perhaps matching TRBD1 (5 bases). Germline loops: CDR1 SGHRS, CDR2 YFSETQ. The CDR3 sequence is 13 residues long. The V and J ends lost 2 bases and 8 bases respectively, with 13 bases between them. CDR3 DNA sequence: TGCGCCAGCAGCTTCGGGGGTTCGGACGGCTACACCTTC. It is translated as CASSFGGSDGYTF.

A word on this clonotype: The conserved final phenylalanine or tryptophan is absent from the CDR3, which likely points to a read error. The DNA is left out, because the CDR3 cannot be placed on it with certainty; the CDR3 is given as TCRdb lists it. The chain employs TRBV6-6 and TRBJ2-1; the tabulated D call, TRBD2, remains unverified against the DNA. Counting both end residues, the CDR3 totals 17 amino acids. Looked up from germline, CDR1 is MNHNY and CDR2 is SVGAGI (reference sequence). CDR3: CASSYSAAGGFYNEPVL.

The chain joins TRBV20-1 to TRBJ2-1; 8 bases are a match to TRBD2. Germline assignment: CDR1 DFQATT and CDR2 SNEGSKA (reference sequence). CDR3 length: 15 residues. The J segment lost 5 bases and the V segment lost 0 bases, leaving 6 bases of the junction unmatched. This chain's CDR3 is CSAREAGGPHNEQFF. CDR3 nucleotide sequence: TGCAGTGCTAGAGAGGCGGGAGGTCCCCACAATGAGCAGTTCTTC.

The chain recombines TRBV20-1 with TRBJ1-2; no reliable D call. The CDR3 length is 13 residues. Germline V gene lookup returns CDR1 DFQATT and CDR2 SNEGSKA (reference sequence). V lost 4 bases to trimming and J lost 5 bases, with 14 bases between them. CDR3 DNA: TGCAGTGCTATTCACGGAGACACATATGGCTACACCTTC. This codes for CSAIHGDTYGYTF.

The chain combines TRBV6-1 with TRBJ2-7; either TRBD1 or TRBD2 may fit D (5 bases each). The CDR3 is made up of 16 amino acids. Germline values: CDR1 MNHNS, CDR2 SASEGT. Trimming pared 5 bases from V and 5 bases from J, leaving 22 bases between. The CDR3 DNA follows: TGTGCCAGCAGTAGGGCACTCCGGGACGCATCCGACGAGCAGTACTTC. It encodes CASSRALRDASDEQYF.

This clonotype was recorded a few times. The chain carries TRBV27 and TRBJ1-2; 9 bases line up with TRBD1. V lost 3 bases and J lost 4; bases outside the gene matches: 15. Germline-derived CDR1 and CDR2 are MNHEY and SMNVEV (reference sequence). This CDR3 comprises 18 residues. For the CDR3, the DNA is TGTGCCAGCAGTTTGTTCTCTCCTCCGGGACAGGGAGTCTATGGCTACACCTTC. Translating gives CASSLFSPPGQGVYGYTF.

With regard to this clonotype: Without the conserved terminal phenylalanine or tryptophan, this CDR3 likely stems from a read error. V gene TRBV20-1 combines with J gene TRBJ2-1, with TRBD2 identical over 8 bases. Looked up from germline, CDR1 is DFQATT and CDR2 is SNEGSKA (reference sequence). The trim removed 0 bases at V and 5 bases at J, leaving 9 bases unmatched. The CDR3 runs 16 residues. The chain's CDR3 is CSAREDVAGLNNEQFL. The CDR3, as DNA: TGCAGTGCTAGAGAAGACGTAGCGGGATTAAACAATGAGCAGTTCTTA.

This clonotype was detected many times. CDR3 sequence reads: CASSLADSALYGYTF. CDR3 nucleotides: TGCGCCAGCAGCTTGGCCGACTCGGCCCTCTATGGCTACACCTTC. The rearrangement links TRBV5-1 to TRBJ1-2; D gene unclear. The ends were cut back, 0 bases at V and 4 bases at J, with 13 bases in the middle. Per germline, CDR1 SGHRS and CDR2 YFSETQ. The CDR3 runs 15 residues.

V usage is TRBV6-4 and J usage is TRBJ2-3; no clear D. The V and J ends lost 1 base and 2 bases respectively, with 4 bases between them. The CDR3 has 13 amino acids. Germline assignment: CDR1 MRHNA and CDR2 SNTAGT. DNA of the CDR3: TGTGCCAGCAGTGACTTGATCACAGATACGCAGTATTTT. Translating it yields CASSDLITDTQYF.

This clonotype was observed many times. The chain employs TRBV10-2 and TRBJ1-6; 7 bases fit TRBD1. CDR1 is WSHSY and CDR2 is SAAADI in the germline V gene. The junction had 28 bases not matched to a gene; V was cut back by 11 bases and J by 6 bases. CDR3 length equals 20 residues. CDR3 sequence (DNA): TGCGCCGAGCTTGGACAGGAAACTATTTGGCACAAGGCGGCTAATTCACCCCTCCACTTT. It codes for CAELGQETIWHKAANSPLHF.

This clonotype has only a few counts. The genes are TRBV20-1 and TRBJ1-5; D gene unclear. Germline V CDR1 and CDR2: DFQATT, SNEGSKA (reference sequence). The CDR3 runs to 12 residues. CDR3 coding DNA: TGCAGCGCGGACTTCGGCAATCAGCCCCAGCATTTT. Its translation: CSADFGNQPQHF.

The chain links TRBV27 to TRBJ2-6; 7 nucleotides match TRBD2. With 5 bases clipped from V and 2 bases from J, the junction kept 6 bases outside the gene matches. This CDR3 is 16 amino acids long. Germline values: CDR1 MNHEY, CDR2 SMNVEV (reference sequence). DNA of the CDR3: TGTGCCAGCAGTGATGGGGGGGGGACTGGGGCCAACGTCCTGACTTTC. Translation gives CASSDGGGTGANVLTF.